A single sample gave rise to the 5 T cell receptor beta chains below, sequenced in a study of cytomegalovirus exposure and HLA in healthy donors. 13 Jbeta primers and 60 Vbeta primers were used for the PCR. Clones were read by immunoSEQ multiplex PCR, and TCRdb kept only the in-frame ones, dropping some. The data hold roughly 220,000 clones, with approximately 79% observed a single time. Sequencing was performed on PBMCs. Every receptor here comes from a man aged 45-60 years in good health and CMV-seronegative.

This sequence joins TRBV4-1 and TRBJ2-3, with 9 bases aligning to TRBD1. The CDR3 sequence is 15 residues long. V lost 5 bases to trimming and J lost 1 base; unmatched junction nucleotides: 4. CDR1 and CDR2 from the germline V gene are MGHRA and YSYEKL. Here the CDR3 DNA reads TGCGCCAGCAGCGAGGGGACAGGGCGCACAGATACGCAGTATTTT. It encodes CASSEGTGRTDTQYF.

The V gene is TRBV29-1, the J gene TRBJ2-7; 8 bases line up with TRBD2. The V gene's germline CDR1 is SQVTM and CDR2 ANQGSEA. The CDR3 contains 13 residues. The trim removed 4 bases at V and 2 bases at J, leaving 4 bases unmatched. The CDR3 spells CSVVAGRTYEQYF. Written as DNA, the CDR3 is TGCAGCGTTGTAGCGGGGAGAACCTACGAGCAGTACTTC.

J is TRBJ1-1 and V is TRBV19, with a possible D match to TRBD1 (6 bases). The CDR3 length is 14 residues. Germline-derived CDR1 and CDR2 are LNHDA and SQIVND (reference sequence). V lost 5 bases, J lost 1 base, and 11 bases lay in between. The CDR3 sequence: CASSRGAANTEAFF. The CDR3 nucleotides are TGTGCCAGTAGTCGGGGGGCAGCGAACACTGAAGCTTTCTTT.

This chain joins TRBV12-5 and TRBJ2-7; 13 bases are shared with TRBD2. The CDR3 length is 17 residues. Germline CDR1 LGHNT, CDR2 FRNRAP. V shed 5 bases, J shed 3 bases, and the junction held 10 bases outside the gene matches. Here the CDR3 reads CASGPRLAGGNFYEQYF. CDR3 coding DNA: TGTGCTAGTGGTCCGCGACTAGCGGGGGGAAATTTCTACGAGCAGTACTTC.

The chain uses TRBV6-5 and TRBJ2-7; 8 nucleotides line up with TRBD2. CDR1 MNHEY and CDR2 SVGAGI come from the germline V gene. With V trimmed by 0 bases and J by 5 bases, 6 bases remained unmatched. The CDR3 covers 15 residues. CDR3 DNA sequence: TGTGCCAGCAGTTACTCGGTCGGGAGGGTGAACGAGCAGTACTTC. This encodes CASSYSVGRVNEQYF.